This T cell receptor beta chain originates from a study of blood T cell repertoires in COVID-19. Background on the study: Material from acute and convalescent COVID-19 was sourced from the United States, Italy and Spain.

Study processing details: By means of reference gene primer amplification, nucleated cell counts were estimated. Only in-frame clones appear in the TCRdb table, and some are missing; sequencing was by immunoSEQ multiplex PCR. V, J and clone size are those of that table, while D and trimming were read from the DNA. The repertoire has 75,000 to 80,000 clones, around nine tenths of them found once; the top ten carry roughly a sixth. V gave up 0 bases and J gave up 3 bases, with 18 bases separating them. Germline CDR1 and CDR2: SEHNR and FQNEAQ (reference sequence). The CDR3 totals 17 residues. The chain joins TRBV7-9 to TRBJ2-7; possibly TRBD2 for D (6 bases). The sequence came from a human donor in a cohort sampled during active COVID-19. Sequencing was carried out using peripheral blood. CDR3 DNA sequence: TGTGCCAGCAGCTTAGCGGGGCTAGCCGGGAGCGTCTACGAGCAGTACTTC. This codes for CASSLAGLAGSVYEQYF.